This TCR beta chain was sequenced for a study of T cells in Graves' hyperthyroidism and ophthalmopathy. Findings and limits, study-wide: Model-based prediction identified ophthalmopathy a median 6.5 months prior to its onset.

TCR beta CDR3 regions were amplified from RNA transcripts. Carried out on the TCR CDR3, a first-round RT-PCR used the HTBI primer set. TCRdb itself ran the multiplex PCR reads through MiXCR, one entry per CDR3 protein. The table has some 300,000 distinct CDR3 sequences, 12% to 15% seen once; the top ten hold 7.9%. The CDR3 is 13 amino acids. V lost 2 bases and J lost 5, with 9 bases in between. CDR1 is ENHRY, CDR2 SYGVKD, per germline. This clonotype was counted a few times. Its antigen remains unidentified. Patients counted as stable if ophthalmopathy did not develop within 18 months. For the diagnoses, clinical symptoms, serum thyroxine and TRAb, thyroid ultrasound and orbital computed tomography were used. Extraction of PBMCs used 8.5 to 10 ml of fresh peripheral blood.

This sequence was found in a woman aged 35 to 49 with Graves' hyperthyroidism. Sequencing was performed on blood. V and J are TRBV10-3 and TRBJ2-5; maybe TRBD2 (5 bases). CDR3 amino acids: CAISERRMETQYF. The CDR3 nucleotides read TGTGCCATCAGTGAGAGGAGGATGGAGACCCAGTACTTC.